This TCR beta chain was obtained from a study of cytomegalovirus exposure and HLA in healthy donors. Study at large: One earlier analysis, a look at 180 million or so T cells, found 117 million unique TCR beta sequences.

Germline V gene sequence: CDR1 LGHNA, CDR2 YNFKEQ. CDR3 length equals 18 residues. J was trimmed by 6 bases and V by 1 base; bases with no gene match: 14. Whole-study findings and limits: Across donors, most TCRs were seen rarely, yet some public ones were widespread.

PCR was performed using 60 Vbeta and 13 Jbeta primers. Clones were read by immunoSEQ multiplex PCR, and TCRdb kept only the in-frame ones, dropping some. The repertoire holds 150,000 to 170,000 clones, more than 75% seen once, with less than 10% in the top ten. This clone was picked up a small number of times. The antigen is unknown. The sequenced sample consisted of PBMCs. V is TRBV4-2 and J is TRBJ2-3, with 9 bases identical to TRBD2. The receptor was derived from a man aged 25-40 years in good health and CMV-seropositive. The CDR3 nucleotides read TGTGCCAGCAGCCAAGCGATCCGCGGCGGGGGGGCCATCGATACGCAGTATTTT. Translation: CASSQAIRGGGAIDTQYF.